The T cell receptor beta chain described here comes from a study of blood T cells in healthy people across ages. Study-level background: Per two T cells, about one barcoded beta molecule was captured through template switching.

PCR was performed a second time for about 6 to 12 cycles using a sample-barcoded 5' primer and a J-beta primer mix. No fewer than 3 million CDR3-containing paired-end reads came from each sample. TCRdb passed the 5' RACE reads through MiXCR, listing each CDR3 protein once. The sample yields over a million distinct CDR3 sequences, 40% to 45% seen once. Study-level points and caveats: Estimated diversity that came from one million T cells was considered an underestimate.

This CDR3 spans 12 amino acids. Trimming cost V 4 bases and J 14 bases, with 15 bases left between them. Per germline, CDR1 SGDLS and CDR2 YYNGEE. This clonotype came up a few times. Its antigen is unidentified. The people who gave samples were healthy Caucasians from Russia, aged about 6 to 100. Sample: blood. The rearrangement links TRBV9 to TRBJ2-2; D not certain. The TCR sequence derives from a woman between 55 and 75 years old in good health. The DNA for the CDR3 is TGTGCCAGCAGCCCTCCGGACGGAGCCCTGTTTTTT. Its protein product is CASSPPDGALFF.